Described below is a single T cell receptor (beta chain) sequence and its context. Its antigen remains unidentified. RNA transcripts were the template for amplifying TCR beta CDR3 regions. RT-PCR in the first round (using the HTBI primer set) targeted the TCR CDR3. Using its own MiXCR run on the multiplex PCR reads, TCRdb lists one record per CDR3 protein. This sample has hundreds of thousands of distinct CDR3 sequences, with over 40% found just once. The data are from a study of T cells in Graves' hyperthyroidism and ophthalmopathy. Study-level points and caveats: Ophthalmopathy prediction by the model preceded onset by a median approximately six months.

Clinical symptoms, serum thyroxine, TRAb, thyroid ultrasound and orbital computed tomography established diagnosis. Input material: peripheral blood or thyroid tissue (not recorded which). The clonotype originates from an adult man with Graves' disease, either hyperthyroidism or ophthalmopathy (not recorded which).

CDR3 DNA sequence: TGTGCCAGCAGCGCCGGGCCCCGAAACCCCTACGAGCAGTACTTC. Protein sequence: CASSAGPRNPYEQYF. This chain joins TRBV7-8 and TRBJ2-7; no reliable D call. Trimming stripped 5 bases from V and 2 bases from J, with 16 bases between. This CDR3 spans 15 amino acids. Germline assignment: CDR1 SGHVS and CDR2 FQNEAQ.